These 26 T cell receptor beta chains came from one sample sequenced in a study of response to subunit inactivated influenza vaccine. Via MiXCR, TCRdb re-called the RT-PCR reads, giving one row per CDR3 protein. The sample yields roughly 630,000 distinct CDR3 sequences, less than 15% seen once. Sequenced here: PBMCs from blood, sampled around 14 days before vaccination. The receptors originated from a man between 50 and 59 years old who received an inactivated influenza vaccine.

This clonotype was recorded only once. CDR3 in DNA: TGTGCCGCAAGGAGTGCAGGGTCCTATAGCAATCAGCCCCAGCATTTT. Protein: CAARSAGSYSNQPQHF. This chain uses TRBV6-2 or TRBV6-3 with TRBJ1-5; possible D gene TRBD1, 5 bases. In germline, CDR1 is MNHEY, CDR2 SVGEGT. The CDR3 sequence is 16 residues long. V was pared by 11 bases and J by 0 bases, with 20 bases between.

This clonotype was counted a few times. At one end, the junction sequence differs from germline, possibly due to a read error. This CDR3 is CASSFGGHYDYTF. The DNA for the CDR3 is TGTGCCAGCAGTTTCGGAGGTCACTATGACTACACCTTC. J is TRBJ1-2 and V is TRBV28; no clear D gene. Germline-derived CDR1 and CDR2 are MDHEN and SYDVKM. The CDR3 is made up of 13 amino acids.

This clonotype appeared a few times. This rearrangement joins TRBV20-1 to TRBJ1-1; 9 nucleotides match TRBD1. The germline V gene has CDR1 DFQATT and CDR2 SNEGSKA (reference sequence). CDR3 size: 14 residues. The J segment lost 4 bases and the V segment lost 2 bases, leaving 5 bases of the junction unmatched. The CDR3 loop is CSARTGGPSTEAFF. DNA of the CDR3: TGCAGTGCTAGAACAGGGGGCCCCAGCACTGAAGCTTTCTTT.

This clonotype was counted only a few times. This chain uses TRBV19 with TRBJ2-1; maybe TRBD1 (6 bases). The CDR3 runs 14 residues. Per germline, CDR1 LNHDA and CDR2 SQIVND (reference sequence). V lost 5 bases, J lost 8 bases, and 16 bases lay in between. CDR3 residues: CASSSRTASDEQFF. As DNA, the CDR3 is TGTGCCAGTAGTTCCAGGACAGCATCGGATGAGCAGTTCTTC. The full variable domain, rest sourced from reference TRBV19 and TRBJ2-1, is DGGITQSPKYLFRKEGQNVTLSCEQNLNHDAMYWYRQDPGQGLRLIYYSQIVNDFQKGDIAEGYSVSREKKESFPLTVTSAQKNPTAFYLCASSSRTASDEQFFGPGTRLTVL.

The chain has TRBV29-1 and TRBJ1-2; D uncertain. The CDR3 covers 11 residues. Germline V gene sequence: CDR1 SQVTM, CDR2 ANQGSEA. V lost 3 bases and J 6 bases, leaving 8 bases between the germline ends. The CDR3 region is CSVEGLNGYTF. DNA for the CDR3: TGCAGCGTTGAGGGGTTGAATGGCTACACCTTC. The variable domain in full, with the rest retrieved from reference TRBV29-1 and TRBJ1-2, is SAVISQKPSRDICQRGTSLTIQCQVDSQVTMMFWYRQQPGQSLTLIATANQGSEATYESGFVIDKFPISRPNLTFSTLTVSNMSPEDSSIYLCSVEGLNGYTFGSGTRLTVV.

In this sample, this clonotype turned up a few times. The chain has TRBV27 and TRBJ1-6; D is unclear. Trimming took off 4 bases at V and 7 bases at J, with 8 bases between the two ends. In germline, CDR1 is MNHEY, CDR2 SMNVEV (reference sequence). CDR3 length: 13 amino acids. The CDR3 nucleotides read TGTGCCAGCAGTTATGAGCCCAATTCACCCCTCCACTTT. It translates to CASSYEPNSPLHF.

CDR3 region: CASGWGLEQFF. CDR3 nucleotides: TGTGCTAGTGGTTGGGGCCTTGAGCAGTTCTTC. V is TRBV12-5 and J is TRBJ2-1; D is perhaps TRBD1 (5 bases). CDR3 length equals 11 residues. V was pared by 4 bases and J by 9 bases, with 7 bases between. Germline V gene data show CDR1 as LGHNT and CDR2 as FRNRAP.

This chain joins TRBV12-3 or TRBV12-4 and TRBJ1-5; the D is unclear. CDR3 size: 13 residues. V was shortened by 3 bases and J by 5 bases, with 8 bases between the two germline ends. The DNA of the CDR3 is TGTGCCAGCAGTTTTCCCCCGTATCAGCCCCAGCATTTT. Amino acid sequence: CASSFPPYQPQHF.

This clonotype occurred a few times. The chain joins TRBV6-4 to TRBJ2-3; D not resolved. Germline CDR1 reads MRHNA; CDR2 reads SNTAGT. Between the trimmed V and J ends, which lost 0 bases and 1 base, there was a span of 5 bases. This CDR3 contains 14 residues. Here the CDR3 reads CASSDSTGTDTQYF. The CDR3 DNA reads TGTGCCAGCAGTGACTCGACTGGCACAGATACGCAGTATTTT.

This clonotype has a handful of counts. The V gene is TRBV6-1, the J gene TRBJ2-3, with TRBD2 matching 12 bases. V lost 6 bases and J lost 2; bases outside the gene matches: 3. The CDR3 length is 15 residues. CDR1 and CDR2 from the germline V gene are MNHNS and SASEGT. The CDR3 bases are TGTGCCAGCAGGCTAGCGGGGGGGTTCACAGATACGCAGTATTTT. It specifies CASRLAGGFTDTQYF.

V usage is TRBV24-1 and J usage is TRBJ2-3, with 7 bases matching TRBD1. The CDR3 is made up of 16 amino acids. CDR1 is KGHDR, CDR2 SFDVKD, per germline. Trimming at V came to 4 bases and at J to 3 bases, leaving 9 bases not matched to a gene. For the CDR3, the DNA is TGTGCCACCAGTGACCGGGACAGCAGTAAAACAGATACGCAGTATTTT. Its translation is CATSDRDSSKTDTQYF.

The chain employs TRBV7-9 and TRBJ1-2; tentatively, D is TRBD1 (6 bases). The CDR3 extends over 15 amino acids. Trimming took off 0 bases at V and 6 bases at J, with 14 bases between the two ends. Germline V gene data show CDR1 as SEHNR and CDR2 as FQNEAQ (reference sequence). The CDR3 sequence is CASSLAHFTGNGYTF. The CDR3 coding sequence is TGTGCCAGCAGCTTAGCGCATTTTACAGGGAATGGCTACACCTTC.

This clonotype was found a few times. At one boundary the junction diverges from the germline segment, which might be a read error. The chain joins TRBV5-1 to TRBJ2-7, with TRBD1 as a possible D gene (5 bases). Per germline, CDR1 SGHRS and CDR2 YFSETQ. This CDR3 has 15 amino acids. CDR3 DNA: TGCGCCAGCAGCTTGGGACAGACCTCCTCCGACGAGCAGTACTTC. It is translated as CASSLGQTSSDEQYF. Full variable domain (remainder filled in from reference TRBV5-1 and TRBJ2-7): KAGVTQTPRYLIKTRGQQVTLSCSPISGHRSVSWYQQTPGQGLQFLFEYFSETQRNKGNFPGRFSGRQFSNSRSEMNVSTLELGDSALYLCASSLGQTSSDEQYFGPGTRLTVT.

V is TRBV20-1 and J is TRBJ1-5; 7 bases agree with TRBD1. Germline-derived CDR1 and CDR2 are DFQATT and SNEGSKA (reference sequence). This CDR3 is 16 amino acids long. V trimming: 5 bases; J trimming: 8 bases; junction bases outside the gene matches: 18. CDR3 nucleotides: TGCAGTGCTCTTCGACCGGGGGACAGTCCCTTGAAGCCCCAGCATTTT. Amino acids: CSALRPGDSPLKPQHF.

Of note for this clonotype: This may be a read error: a much more frequent sequence differs by one nucleotide. CDR3 amino acids: CAGSTGQGNSPLHF. The DNA of the CDR3 is TGTGCCGGCAGCACGGGACAGGGGAATTCACCCCTCCACTTT. The chain has TRBV12-3 or TRBV12-4 and TRBJ1-6; 10 nucleotides match TRBD1. The CDR3 is 14 amino acids.

This clonotype has a count of ten or more. The chain employs TRBV20-1 and TRBJ2-7, with D maybe TRBD2 (5 bases). The CDR3 runs to 12 residues. With 3 bases removed from V and 5 bases from J, the gap between germline ends came to 11 bases. Germline CDR1 reads DFQATT; CDR2 reads SNEGSKA (reference sequence). The CDR3 here is CSARTNPDEQYF. The CDR3 nucleotides are TGCAGTGCTAGGACTAATCCGGACGAGCAGTACTTC.

This clonotype occurred a few times. J is TRBJ2-5 and V is TRBV4-2, with 9 bases lining up with TRBD1. The germline V gene encodes CDR1 LGHNA and CDR2 YNFKEQ. The CDR3 extends over 14 amino acids. V shed 1 base, J shed 5 bases, and the junction held 2 bases outside the gene matches. Here the CDR3 reads CASSQGTGEETQYF. The CDR3 bases are TGTGCCAGCAGCCAAGGGACAGGGGAGGAGACCCAGTACTTC.

A word on this clonotype: Possible read error: a much larger clone is one base away. The chain is built from TRBV11-1 and TRBJ2-5; the match to TRBD2 covers 10 bases. The CDR3 is made up of 18 amino acids. Germline lookup yields CDR1 SGHAT and CDR2 FQDESV (reference sequence). The CDR3 DNA reads TGTGCCAGCAGCTTTATCCTTCTAGCGGGAGATCCTGGGGAGACCCAGCACTTC. Its protein is CASSFILLAGDPGETQHF.

This clonotype showed up just a few times. V is TRBV5-1 and J is TRBJ1-2; TRBD1 matches at 7 bases. The CDR3 totals 17 residues. V was clipped by 4 bases and J by 8 bases; unmatched bases: 20. Germline-derived CDR1 and CDR2 are SGHRS and YFSETQ. The CDR3 region is CASSPHIIGDSSLGYTF. In nucleotides, the CDR3 is TGCGCCAGCAGCCCACATATTATCGGGGACAGCAGTTTGGGCTACACCTTC.

This clonotype was recorded a few times. The genes are TRBV7-9 and TRBJ2-3, with 7 bases that match TRBD1. Trimming cost V 5 bases and J 3 bases; bases outside gene matches: 14. The CDR3 has 17 amino acids. The germline CDR1 and CDR2 sequences are SEHNR and FQNEAQ (reference sequence). The CDR3 loop is CASSIYDRAPRTDTQYF. Written as DNA, the CDR3 is TGTGCCAGCAGCATCTATGACAGGGCCCCCCGAACAGATACGCAGTATTTT.

The chain recombines TRBV6-1 with TRBJ2-4, with 7 nucleotides matching TRBD1. The germline CDR1 and CDR2 sequences are MNHNS and SASEGT. V shed 8 bases, J shed 4 bases, and the junction held 5 bases outside the gene matches. CDR3 length: 13 amino acids. The CDR3 region is CASAPGQKNIQYF. The CDR3 nucleotides are TGTGCCAGCGCCCCGGGACAGAAAAACATTCAGTACTTC.

V usage is TRBV7-8 and J usage is TRBJ2-3, with D hard to call. Per germline, CDR1 SGHVS and CDR2 FQNEAQ. CDR3 length: 15 residues. The V end lost 5 bases, the J end lost 1 base, and 13 bases lay between the germline ends. The CDR3 bases are TGTGCCAGCAGCGAGGCCCCGCACGGCACAGATACGCAGTATTTT. It encodes CASSEAPHGTDTQYF.

This clonotype was observed many times. The J gene is TRBJ2-7, the V gene TRBV4-1, with D uncertain. The CDR3 runs 13 residues. V lost 3 bases to trimming and J lost 4 bases, with 10 bases between them. Germline CDR1 reads MGHRA; CDR2 reads YSYEKL. This CDR3 is CASSQFLNYEQYF. DNA of the CDR3: TGCGCCAGCAGCCAGTTCCTGAATTACGAGCAGTACTTC.

The genes are TRBV6-5 and TRBJ2-2; D possibly corresponds to TRBD1 (5 bases). Germline V gene data show CDR1 as MNHEY and CDR2 as SVGAGI. Between the trimmed V and J ends, which lost 0 bases and 5 bases, there was a span of 13 bases. This CDR3 is built from 16 residues. For the CDR3, the DNA is TGTGCCAGCAGTTACTCTCGGCAGGGCAAAACCGGGGAGCTGTTTTTT. This gives the protein CASSYSRQGKTGELFF.

The table lists this clonotype with a few counts. The J gene is TRBJ1-3, the V gene TRBV5-1; D may be TRBD1 (5 bases). V was shortened by 7 bases and J by 4 bases, with 15 bases between the two germline ends. The CDR3 is 14 residues long. Per the germline V gene, CDR1 is SGHRS and CDR2 is YFSETQ. The CDR3, as DNA: TGCGCCAGCTCCCCCCTAGGGGAAGGAAACACCATATATTTT. Translation: CASSPLGEGNTIYF.

This clonotype was detected ten times or more. V gene TRBV20-1 combines with J gene TRBJ2-7; possible D gene TRBD1, 6 bases. Trimming left V 6 bases short and J 5 bases short, with 14 bases between. The CDR3 has 12 residues. Germline assignment: CDR1 DFQATT and CDR2 SNEGSKA (reference sequence). CDR3 sequence: CSATDRFDEQYF. The CDR3 DNA reads TGCAGTGCGACCGACAGGTTCGACGAGCAGTACTTC.